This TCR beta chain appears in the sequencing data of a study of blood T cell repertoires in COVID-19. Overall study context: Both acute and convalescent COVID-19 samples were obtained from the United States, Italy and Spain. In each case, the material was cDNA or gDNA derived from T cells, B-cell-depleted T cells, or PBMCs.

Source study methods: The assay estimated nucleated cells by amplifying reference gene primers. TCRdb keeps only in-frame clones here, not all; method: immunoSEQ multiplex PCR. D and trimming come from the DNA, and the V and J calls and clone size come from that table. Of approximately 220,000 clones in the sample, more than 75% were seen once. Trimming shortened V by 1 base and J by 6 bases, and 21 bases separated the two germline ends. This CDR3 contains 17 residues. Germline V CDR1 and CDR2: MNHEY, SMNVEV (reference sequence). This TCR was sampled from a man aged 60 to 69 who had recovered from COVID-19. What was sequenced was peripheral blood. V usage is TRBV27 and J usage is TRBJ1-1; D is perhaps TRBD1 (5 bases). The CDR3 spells CASSLFGGAVGLAEAFF. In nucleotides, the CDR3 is TGTGCCAGCAGTTTATTCGGAGGGGCCGTGGGTCTCGCTGAAGCTTTCTTT.